This T cell receptor beta chain was sequenced for a study of cytomegalovirus exposure and HLA in healthy donors. Study background: A data release that came early held around 85 million unique TCRs from HLA-typed donors.

As concerns this clone: What it recognizes is unknown.

Study findings and constraints: Altogether, 160 or so TCR beta chains were recorded as cytomegalovirus-associated.

Primers included in the PCR were 60 Vbeta and 13 Jbeta primers. Clones were read by immunoSEQ multiplex PCR, and TCRdb kept only the in-frame ones, dropping some. The profile shows 150,000 to 200,000 clones, roughly 83% of them singletons. The receptor's source is a woman aged 45-60 years in good health and CMV-seronegative. The specimen was PBMCs.

The CDR3 region is CASSAQGQSSYEQYF. In DNA form, the CDR3 reads TGTGCCAGCAGTGCCCAAGGACAGAGCTCCTACGAGCAGTACTTC. This chain joins TRBV6-1 and TRBJ2-7; D is possibly TRBD1 (6 bases). Germline-derived CDR1 and CDR2 are MNHNS and SASEGT. V was pared by 4 bases and J by 0 bases, with 13 bases between. This CDR3 has 15 amino acids.